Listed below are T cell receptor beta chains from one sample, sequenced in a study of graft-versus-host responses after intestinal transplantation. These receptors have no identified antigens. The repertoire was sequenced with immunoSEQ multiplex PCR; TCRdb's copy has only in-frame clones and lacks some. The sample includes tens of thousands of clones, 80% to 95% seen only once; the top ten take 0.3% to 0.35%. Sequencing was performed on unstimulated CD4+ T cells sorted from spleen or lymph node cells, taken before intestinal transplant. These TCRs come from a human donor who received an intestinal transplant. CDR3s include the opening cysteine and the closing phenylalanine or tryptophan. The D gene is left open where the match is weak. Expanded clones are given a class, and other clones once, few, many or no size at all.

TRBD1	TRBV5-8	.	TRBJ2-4	CASSLGDRRSIAKNIQYF	TGTGCCAGCAGCTTGGGGGACAGACGATCTATAGCCAAAAACATTCAGTACTTC
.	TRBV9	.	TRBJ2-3	CASSPRLTDTQYF	TGTGCCAGCAGCCCTCGACTCACAGATACGCAGTATTTT
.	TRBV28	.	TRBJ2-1	CAHRNSGYNEQFF	TGTGCCCATCGAAATAGTGGCTACAATGAGCAGTTCTTC
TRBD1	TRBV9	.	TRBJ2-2	CASSPRQGRELFF	TGTGCCAGCAGCCCACGACAGGGCCGGGAGCTGTTTTTT
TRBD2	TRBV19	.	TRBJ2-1	CASSIQGGSIYNEQFF	TGTGCCAGTAGTATTCAGGGCGGGAGTATTTACAATGAGCAGTTCTTC
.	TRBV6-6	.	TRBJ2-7	CASSYMVAYEQYF	TGTGCCAGCAGTTATATGGTGGCCTACGAGCAGTACTTC
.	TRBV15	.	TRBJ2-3	CATSRDAGTDTQYF	TGTGCCACCAGCAGAGATGCGGGCACAGATACGCAGTATTTT
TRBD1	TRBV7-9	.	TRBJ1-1	CASSPIQGDGTEAFF	TGTGCCAGCAGCCCCATACAGGGGGATGGGACTGAAGCTTTCTTT
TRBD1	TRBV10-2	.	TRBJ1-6	CASSRTGDLYNSPLHF	TGCGCCAGCAGTAGGACAGGGGATCTTTATAATTCACCCCTCCACTTT
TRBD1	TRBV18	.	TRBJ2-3	CASSRTPQGSPSTDTQYF	TGTGCCAGCTCACGAACACCACAGGGGTCACCTAGCACAGATACGCAGTATTTT
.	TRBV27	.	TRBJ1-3	CASSLSSGTSGNTIYF	TGTGCCAGCAGTTTATCGTCAGGGACCTCTGGAAACACCATATATTTT
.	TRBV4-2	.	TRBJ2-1	CASSQDQGPYNEQFF	TGTGCCAGCAGCCAAGATCAGGGTCCCTACAATGAGCAGTTCTTC
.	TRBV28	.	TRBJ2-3	CASRPDTDTQYF	TGTGCCAGCAGACCTGATACAGATACGCAGTATTTT
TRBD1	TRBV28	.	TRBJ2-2	CASSHPGQGHGELFF	TGTGCCAGCAGTCACCCGGGACAGGGTCACGGGGAGCTGTTTTTT
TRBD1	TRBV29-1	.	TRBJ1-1	CSAWDRGDTEAFF	TGCAGCGCCTGGGACAGGGGGGACACTGAAGCTTTCTTT
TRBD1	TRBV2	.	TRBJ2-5	CASSGTGGRLTQETQYF	TGTGCCAGCAGCGGGACAGGGGGGAGATTGACTCAAGAGACCCAGTACTTC
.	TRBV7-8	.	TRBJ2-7	CASSLSTADSSYEQYF	TGTGCCAGCAGCCTCTCAACGGCGGACAGCTCCTACGAGCAGTACTTC
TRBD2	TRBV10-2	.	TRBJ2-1	CASSGLAGGPVKKSEQFF	TGCGCCAGCAGTGGACTAGCGGGAGGGCCGGTTAAAAAAAGTGAGCAGTTCTTC
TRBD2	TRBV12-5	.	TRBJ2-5	CASGLVQGLAGWQETQYF	TGTGCTAGTGGTTTGGTACAAGGGCTAGCGGGATGGCAAGAGACCCAGTACTTC
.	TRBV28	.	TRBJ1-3	CASSVSRRSGNTIYF	TGTGCCAGCAGTGTATCCAGGCGCTCTGGAAACACCATATATTTT
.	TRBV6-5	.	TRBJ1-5	CASSYGGAFGQPQHF	TGTGCCAGCAGTTACGGCGGGGCGTTTGGTCAGCCCCAGCATTTT
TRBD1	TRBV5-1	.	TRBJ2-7	CASSLGDSPYEQYF	TGCGCCAGCAGCTTGGGGGACAGTCCCTACGAGCAGTACTTC
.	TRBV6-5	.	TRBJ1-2	CASSEKYGYTF	TGTGCCAGCAGTGAAAAGTATGGCTACACCTTC
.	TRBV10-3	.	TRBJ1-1	CAISPRGASDTEAFF	TGTGCCATCAGTCCCCGTGGAGCCAGCGACACTGAAGCTTTCTTT
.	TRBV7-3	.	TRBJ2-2	CASSARATGRGGELFF	TGTGCCAGCAGCGCGCGGGCCACAGGGCGGGGCGGGGAGCTGTTTTTT
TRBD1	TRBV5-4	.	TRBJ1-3	CASSSTGQGRGNTIYF	TGTGCCAGCAGCTCTACCGGACAGGGTAGGGGAAACACCATATATTTT
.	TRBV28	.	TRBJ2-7	CAVCFGGSYEQYF	TGTGCCGTTTGCTTCGGAGGCTCCTACGAGCAGTACTTC
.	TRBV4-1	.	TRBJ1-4	CASSREPTQGREKLFF	TGCGCCAGCAGCCGAGAACCGACCCAGGGGAGGGAAAAACTGTTTTTT
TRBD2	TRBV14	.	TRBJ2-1	CASSQMGRLAGYNEQFF	TGTGCCAGCAGCCAGATGGGAAGGCTAGCGGGTTACAATGAGCAGTTCTTC
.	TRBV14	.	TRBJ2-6	CASSPLASGANVLTF	TGTGCCAGCAGCCCCCTCGCCTCTGGGGCCAACGTCCTGACTTTC
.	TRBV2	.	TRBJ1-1	CASSDRHRNTEAFF	TGTGCCAGCAGTGATCGCCACAGGAACACTGAAGCTTTCTTT
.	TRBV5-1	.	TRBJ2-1	CASKYYGGSRGEQFF	TGCGCCAGCAAGTATTATGGCGGGAGCAGGGGTGAGCAGTTCTTC
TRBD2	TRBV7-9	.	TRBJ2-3	CASSLGGSWITDTQYF	TGTGCCAGCAGCTTAGGCGGGAGTTGGATCACAGATACGCAGTATTTT
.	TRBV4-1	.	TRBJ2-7	CASSQPSGPYEQYF	TGCGCCAGCAGCCAGCCCTCTGGCCCCTACGAGCAGTACTTC
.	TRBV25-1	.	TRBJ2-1	CASSDRVANEQFF	TGTGCCAGCAGTGACAGGGTGGCCAATGAGCAGTTCTTC
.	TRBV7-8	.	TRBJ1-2	CASSLGDYGYTF	TGTGCCAGCAGCTTGGGGGACTATGGCTACACCTTC
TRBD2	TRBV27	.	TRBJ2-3	CASSLLAGRTDTQYF	TGTGCCAGCAGTTTACTAGCGGGCCGTACAGATACGCAGTATTTT
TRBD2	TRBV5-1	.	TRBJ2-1	CASSLLGTSGTNEQFF	TGCGCCAGCAGCTTACTCGGGACTAGCGGGACAAATGAGCAGTTCTTC
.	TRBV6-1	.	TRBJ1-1	CASSPDRGRVAFF	TGTGCCAGCAGCCCGGACAGAGGACGCGTGGCTTTCTTT
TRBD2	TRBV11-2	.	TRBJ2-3	CASSLGTSGVLDTQYF	TGTGCCAGCAGCCTAGGGACTAGCGGGGTCCTGGATACGCAGTATTTT
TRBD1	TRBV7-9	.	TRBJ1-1	CASSSQGARTEAFF	TGTGCCAGCAGCTCTCAGGGGGCGAGAACTGAAGCTTTCTTT
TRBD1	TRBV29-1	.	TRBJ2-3	CSVRTGEGTDTQYF	TGCAGCGTTAGGACAGGGGAGGGGACAGATACGCAGTATTTT
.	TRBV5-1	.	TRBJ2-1	CASSLVASLGVLHEQFF	TGCGCCAGCAGCTTGGTGGCTTCACTAGGGGTTCTCCATGAGCAGTTCTTC
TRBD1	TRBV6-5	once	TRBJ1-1	CASRIRQGPNTEAFF	TGTGCCAGCAGGATTAGACAGGGGCCTAACACTGAAGCTTTCTTT
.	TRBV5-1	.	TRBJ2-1	CASSRGSAPSYNEQFF	TGCGCCAGCAGCCGGGGGAGCGCACCCTCCTACAATGAGCAGTTCTTC
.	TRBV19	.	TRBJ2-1	CASSIVSTGNNEQFF	TGTGCCAGTAGTATAGTCTCTACAGGTAACAATGAGCAGTTCTTC
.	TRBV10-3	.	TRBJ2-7	CAISDRSSSYEQYF	TGTGCCATCAGTGATCGTAGCAGCTCCTACGAGCAGTACTTC
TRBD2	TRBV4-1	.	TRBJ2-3	CASSPPGLAGLDTQYF	TGCGCCAGCAGCCCCCCGGGACTAGCGGGATTGGATACGCAGTATTTT
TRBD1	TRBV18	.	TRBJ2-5	CASSPVRGTGRDWETQYF	TGTGCCAGCTCACCCGTCCGAGGGACAGGGAGAGATTGGGAGACCCAGTACTTC
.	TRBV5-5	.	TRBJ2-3	CASSLWSALADTQYF	TGTGCCAGCAGCTTGTGGTCCGCGTTAGCAGATACGCAGTATTTT
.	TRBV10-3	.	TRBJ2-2	CAISPRRNGSMWTGELFF	TGTGCCATCAGCCCTCGCCGCAACGGGAGTATGTGGACCGGGGAGCTGTTTTTT
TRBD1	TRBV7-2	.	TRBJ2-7	CASSRLTGSEEQYF	TGTGCCAGCAGCCGTTTGACAGGGTCAGAAGAGCAGTACTTC
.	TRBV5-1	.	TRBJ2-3	CASSWESGTDTQYF	TGCGCCAGCAGCTGGGAATCTGGCACAGATACGCAGTATTTT
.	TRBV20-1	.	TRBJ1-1	CSATGNTEAFF	TGCAGTGCTACAGGGAACACTGAAGCTTTCTTT
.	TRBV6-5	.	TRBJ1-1	CASSYSAASLNTEAFF	TGTGCCAGCAGTTACTCGGCAGCCAGTTTGAACACTGAAGCTTTCTTT